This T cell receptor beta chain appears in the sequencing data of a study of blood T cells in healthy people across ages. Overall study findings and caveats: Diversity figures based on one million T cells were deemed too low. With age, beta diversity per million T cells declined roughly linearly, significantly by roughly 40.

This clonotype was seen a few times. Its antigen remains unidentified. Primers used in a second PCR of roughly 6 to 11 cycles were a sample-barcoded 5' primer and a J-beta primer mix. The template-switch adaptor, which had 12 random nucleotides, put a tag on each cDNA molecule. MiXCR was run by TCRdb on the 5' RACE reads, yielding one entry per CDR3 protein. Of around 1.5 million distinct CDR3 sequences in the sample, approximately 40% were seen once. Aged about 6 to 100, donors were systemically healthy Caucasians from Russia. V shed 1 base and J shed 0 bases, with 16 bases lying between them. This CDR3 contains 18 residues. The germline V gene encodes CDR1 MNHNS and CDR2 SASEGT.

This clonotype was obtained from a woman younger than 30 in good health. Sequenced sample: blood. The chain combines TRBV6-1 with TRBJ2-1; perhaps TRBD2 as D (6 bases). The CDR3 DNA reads TGTGCCAGCAGTGAAGTTACAGCGACTAGGAGCTCCTACAATGAGCAGTTCTTC. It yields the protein CASSEVTATRSSYNEQFF.